This note documents a single T cell receptor (beta chain) sequence. This clonotype was detected ten times or more. No antigen is known for it. No clone much larger than this one lies a single base away; base qualities are absent. The sample originates from a study of Graves' ophthalmopathy and Graves' hyperthyroidism (dated by TCRdb to the late 2010s). In the study overall: Peripheral blood samples were taken at the time of initial diagnosis, before any treatment was given. The study used TCR beta repertoire signatures to distinguish Graves' ophthalmopathy from Graves' hyperthyroidism and to predict progression to ophthalmopathy. In total, 135 blood samples were TCR-sequenced: roughly 45 ophthalmopathy, some 75 hyperthyroidism and roughly 17 hyperthyroidism-to-ophthalmopathy patients. To explore V-J signatures distinguishing ophthalmopathy from hyperthyroidism, a discovery set of some 100 patients (about 44 ophthalmopathy, 55 to 60 stable hyperthyroidism) was enrolled. An independent validation cohort was composed of fewer than 20 hyperthyroidism patients and 17 patients who later progressed from hyperthyroidism to ophthalmopathy. In roughly six hyperthyroidism patients, the T-cell repertoire of thyroid tissue was compared with the T-cell repertoire of blood. Once sampling was done, hyperthyroidism patients were given methimazole at a starting dose of 30 mg daily, while ophthalmopathy patients were given high-dose intravenous methylprednisolone. The full study reports these points: No statistical method was used to predetermine the sample size, and group allocation was not hidden from the investigators. The 13-signature model separated ophthalmopathy from stable hyperthyroidism with roughly 90% sensitivity and approximately 83% specificity in cross-validation, and 80%/75% in the test set. Most expanded thyroid clonotypes with frequency above 0.001 were also detected in blood, suggesting blood repertoires may reflect the thyroid immune response. In validation, the model predicted ophthalmopathy progression with about 70% sensitivity and about 77% specificity; around twelve predicted patients were CT-confirmed with GO in a median of approximately six months.

For repertoire sequencing, the TCR beta CDR3 regions were amplified from RNA transcripts. A first-round RT-PCR used HTBI primers with the Qiagen OneStep RT-PCR kit, followed by a second-round multiplex PCR, size selection and purification. The libraries underwent paired-end sequencing with 100 bp reads on an Illumina HiSeq2000. The original methods were these. SOAPnuke was used to process the reads, throwing out any read that had adapters, had uncalled bases, had a mean Phred below 15, or lacked an exact constant-primer or identifier match. COPE v1.2.5 was used to merge high-quality paired reads. Each unique nucleotide sequence was treated as a clonotype, and MiTCR v1.1 was used to align the clonotypes to the IMGT TRB V, D and J references. The analysis was limited to V-J combinations with a frequency above 0.0001, which together covered over 99% of the repertoires. For each V-J combination, a TCR clonal expansion and chaos score was defined as the ratio of F50 clonal expansion to chaos observed in the TCRdist matrix. Features were reduced by Welch's t-statistics and random forest to over 10 V-J combinations, which fed a naive Bayes classifier. The similarity between thyroid and blood repertoires was quantified using the Morisita-Horn index. The public reads were run again by TCRdb, first through fastp at Q25 and then through MiXCR, and only productive beta chains were kept. Merged by CDR3 protein, the rows form single entries marked with the most common genes and DNA. Here the V and J calls rest on TCRdb's processing, not on the authors' analysis. Recorded for this sample are 350,000 or so distinct CDR3 sequences; about 17% of them occurred a single time. Roughly 12% of the sample lies in the top ten.

CDR3 length: 17 amino acids, cysteine to phenylalanine. The read is trimmed to its CDR3 DNA, 51 bases read in frame from base 1. V lost 0 bases and J lost 4 bases; the stretch between them is 15 bases long. From a lookup of the germline V gene, CDR1 and CDR2 are SGHTA and FQGNSA. Ophthalmopathy patients had moderately to severely active disease, Clinical Activity Score of at least 3, NOSPECS grade of at least 4, and disease duration under 3 months. Patients with other autoimmune diseases, uncontrolled infections, pregnancy or lactation were excluded from the study. Diagnosis relied on clinical symptoms, serum thyroxine, TRAb, thyroid ultrasound and orbital computed tomography. PBMCs were isolated from 7.5 to 10 ml of fresh peripheral blood by Ficoll-Paque density gradient centrifugation. Trizol reagent was used to extract the total RNA, and its quality was then checked on an Agilent 2100 Bioanalyzer.

Sample: peripheral blood. This receptor was obtained from an adult man with Graves' ophthalmopathy. The receptor chain draws on TRBV7-2 and TRBJ2-2; the D gene cannot be resolved reliably. The sequence in DNA is TGTGCCAGCAGCTTAGCCCGGTCCAGAAGATTCACCGGGGAGCTGTTTTTT. This sequence encodes CASSLARSRRFTGELFF.